These T cell receptor beta chains were read from a single sample in a study of blood T cell repertoires in COVID-19. Some clones are missing from TCRdb's copy, which holds only in-frame ones; the method was immunoSEQ multiplex PCR. The sample lists roughly 330,000 clones; approximately 89% were seen once. The sample taken for sequencing was PBMCs or T cells enriched from blood (not recorded which). These receptors all stem from a man aged 25-45 years who had recovered from COVID-19. Each CDR3 is given with its conserved first and last residue. The D gene is left open where the match is weak. A clone size is listed for some rows: how often the clone was seen (once, few, many), or a class if it is expanded.

NA TRBD1 TRBJ2-1 TRBV5-1 CASRGDRGLIYNEQFF TGCGCCAGCAGAGGAGACAGGGGTTTGATCTACAATGAGCAGTTCTTC
NA NA TRBJ1-2 TRBV27 CASSSQGEGYTF TGTGCCAGCAGTTCCCAGGGCGAAGGCTACACCTTC
NA TRBD1 TRBJ2-7 TRBV12-3/TRBV12-4 CASTTGGAGGMYF TGTGCCAGCACCACGGGCGGCGCAGGGGGTATGTACTTC
once TRBD1 TRBJ1-4 TRBV6-5 CASSLTGGWSNEKLFF TGTGCCAGCAGTTTGACAGGGGGTTGGTCTAATGAAAAACTGTTTTTT
few TRBD1 TRBJ1-1 TRBV27 CASSSPGQGASEAFF TGTGCCAGCAGTTCCCCGGGACAGGGGGCCTCTGAAGCTTTCTTT
NA NA TRBJ2-1 TRBV7-9 CASSRDSYNEQFF TGTGCCAGCAGTCGGGACTCATACAATGAGCAGTTCTTC
NA NA TRBJ2-3 TRBV10-1 CASSVEGSTDTQYF TGCGCCAGCAGTGTTGAGGGAAGCACAGATACGCAGTATTTT
NA TRBD2 TRBJ2-1 TRBV10-3 CAISELWASGGADRDEQFF TGTGCCATCAGTGAGTTGTGGGCTAGCGGGGGGGCCGATCGCGATGAGCAGTTCTTC
NA NA TRBJ2-3 TRBV29-1 CSVRGGATDTQYF TGCAGCGTGAGGGGGGGGGCCACAGATACGCAGTATTTT
few TRBD1 TRBJ1-6 TRBV6-5 CASSYGTGHNSPLHF TGTGCCAGCAGTTACGGGACAGGGCATAATTCACCCCTCCACTTT
NA NA TRBJ2-3 TRBV16 CASSLMGLGDTQYF TGTGCCAGCAGCCTAATGGGGCTGGGGGATACGCAGTATTTT
NA NA TRBJ1-1 TRBV29-1 CSVFGGQSNTEAFF TGCAGCGTTTTCGGCGGACAGTCAAACACTGAAGCTTTCTTT
NA TRBD1 TRBJ1-6 TRBV7-8 CATPPRRTGTNSPLHF TGTGCCACCCCCCCTCGTAGGACAGGAACTAATTCACCCCTCCACTTT
NA TRBD2 TRBJ2-5 TRBV3-1/TRBV3-2 CASRGLAEIETQYF TGTGCCAGCAGGGGACTAGCGGAGATAGAGACCCAGTACTTC
NA NA TRBJ2-5 TRBV7-9 CASSLATGETQYF TGTGCCAGCAGCTTAGCTACGGGGGAGACCCAGTACTTC
NA NA TRBJ1-1 TRBV24-1 CATSRPELREAFF TGTGCCACCAGTCGACCTGAATTGAGGGAAGCTTTCTTT
NA TRBD1 TRBJ1-2 TRBV5-5 CASSLALSGTDPNYGYTF TGTGCCAGCAGCTTGGCCCTTAGCGGGACAGACCCTAACTATGGCTACACCTTC
NA TRBD1 TRBJ1-1 TRBV27 CASSFRDRGPYTEAFF TGTGCCAGCAGTTTCCGGGACAGGGGGCCGTACACTGAAGCTTTCTTT
NA TRBD1 TRBJ2-7 TRBV5-1 CASSKDPGQGYEQYF TGCGCCAGCAGCAAGGATCCGGGACAGGGGTACGAGCAGTACTTC
NA NA TRBJ2-3 TRBV5-6 CASSLGNRESTQYF TGTGCCAGCAGCTTGGGAAACAGGGAAAGTACGCAGTATTTT
NA NA TRBJ1-5 TRBV2 CASSERHYSNQPQHF TGTGCCAGCAGTGAGCGGCACTATAGCAATCAGCCCCAGCATTTT
NA TRBD1 TRBJ2-7 TRBV6-5 CASIPGQGRNEQYF TGTGCCAGCATTCCGGGACAGGGTAGAAACGAGCAGTACTTC
NA TRBD2 TRBJ2-3 TRBV11-2 CASSLLSGEPSTQYF TGTGCCAGCAGCCTACTGAGCGGGGAGCCAAGCACGCAGTATTTT
NA NA TRBJ1-2 TRBV7-8 CASSSSTRGAAYGYTF TGTGCCAGCAGCTCTTCTACCAGGGGAGCGGCGTATGGCTACACCTTC
NA NA TRBJ1-6 TRBV21-1 CASSTLQGAVSSPLHF TGTGCCAGCAGCACCTTACAGGGGGCGGTCAGTTCACCCCTCCACTTT
once NA TRBJ2-1 TRBV27 CASRSSYNEQFF TGTGCCAGCAGATCGTCCTACAATGAGCAGTTCTTC
many NA TRBJ2-2 TRBV4-2 CASSQDPGGPGELFF TGTGCCAGCAGCCAAGATCCGGGTGGTCCCGGGGAGCTGTTTTTT
NA NA TRBJ2-5 TRBV7-2 CASSLGSGGLGLQETQYF TGTGCCAGCAGCTTAGGCTCCGGGGGACTGGGTCTCCAAGAGACCCAGTACTTC
NA TRBD1 TRBJ2-7 TRBV5-1 CASSLGDRGAYEQYF TGCGCCAGCAGCTTGGGGGACAGGGGTGCCTACGAGCAGTACTTC
NA NA TRBJ1-6 TRBV28 CASQEEGLNSPLHF TGTGCCAGCCAGGAGGAGGGTCTTAATTCACCCCTCCACTTT